Here is one T cell receptor beta chain with its context. TCRdb redid the calling of the 5' RACE reads with MiXCR, one entry per CDR3 protein. The repertoire holds 450,000 to 550,000 distinct CDR3 sequences, with 21% as singletons. This record belongs to a study of T cells after yellow fever vaccination. The germline gives CDR1 SNHLY, CDR2 FYNNEI. The CDR3 extends over 15 amino acids. The ends were cut back, 6 bases at V and 1 base at J, with 12 bases in the middle. The sequence was obtained from a man aged 18 to 29 who received the YFV17D yellow fever vaccine. The specimen was PBMCs, collected approximately 22 days after the first yellow fever vaccination. The chain carries TRBV2 and TRBJ1-4; the D is unclear. CDR3 sequence: CASSFNGRTNEKLFF. CDR3 DNA: TGTGCCAGCAGCTTCAATGGCAGAACTAATGAAAAACTGTTTTTT.